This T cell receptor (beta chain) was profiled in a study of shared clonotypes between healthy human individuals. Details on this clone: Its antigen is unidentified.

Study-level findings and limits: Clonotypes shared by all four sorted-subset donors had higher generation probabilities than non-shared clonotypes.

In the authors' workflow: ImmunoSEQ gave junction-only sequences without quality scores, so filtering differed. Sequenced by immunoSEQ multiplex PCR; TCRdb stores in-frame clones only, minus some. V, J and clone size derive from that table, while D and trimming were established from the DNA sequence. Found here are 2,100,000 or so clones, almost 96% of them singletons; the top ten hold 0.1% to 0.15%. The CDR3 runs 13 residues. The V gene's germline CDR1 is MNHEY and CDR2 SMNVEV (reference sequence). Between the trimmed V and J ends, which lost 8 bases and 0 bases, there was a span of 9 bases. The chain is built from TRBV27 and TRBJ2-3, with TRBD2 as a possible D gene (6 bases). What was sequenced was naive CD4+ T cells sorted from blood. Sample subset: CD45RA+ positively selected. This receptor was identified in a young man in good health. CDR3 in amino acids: CASGGDSTDTQYF. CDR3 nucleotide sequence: TGTGCCAGCGGAGGGGATAGCACAGATACGCAGTATTTT.